The next 3 T cell receptor beta chains were all read from a single sample in a study of type 1 regulatory T cells. These receptors' antigens are unknown. TCRdb processed the reads anew with MiXCR; each CDR3 protein has one entry. The data contain about 24,000 distinct CDR3 sequences, around half of them singletons. Sequencing was carried out using cultured T cells, either the whole culture or a sorted T cell fraction (not recorded which). These receptors were taken from a human donor in good health.

The chain links TRBV7-2 to TRBJ2-7, with 8 positions matching TRBD2. The CDR3 is 16 amino acids. The junction had 5 bases not matched to a gene; V was cut back by 1 base and J by 0 bases. Per the germline V gene, CDR1 is SGHTA and CDR2 is FQGNSA. In DNA form, the CDR3 reads TGTGCCAGCAGCTTAGTCGCGGGGGGCCACTCCTACGAGCAGTACTTC. It encodes CASSLVAGGHSYEQYF.

The chain links TRBV11-2 to TRBJ2-7, with 9 nucleotides matching TRBD1. CDR3 length equals 15 residues. Unmatched junction bases numbered 8, after V lost 6 bases and J lost 2 bases. Germline V gene lookup returns CDR1 SGHAT and CDR2 FQNNGV. CDR3 nucleotide sequence: TGTGCCAGCAGGGATCGGACAGGGGTCGCCTACGAGCAGTACTTC. Its translation: CASRDRTGVAYEQYF.

The chain couples TRBV12-3 or TRBV12-4 to TRBJ1-5, with no clear D. The CDR3 runs 15 residues. The V end lost 2 bases, the J end lost 0 bases, and 8 bases lay between the germline ends. The CDR3 DNA reads TGTGCCAGCAGTTTACTAGGATATAGCAATCAGCCCCAGCATTTT. This gives the protein CASSLLGYSNQPQHF.